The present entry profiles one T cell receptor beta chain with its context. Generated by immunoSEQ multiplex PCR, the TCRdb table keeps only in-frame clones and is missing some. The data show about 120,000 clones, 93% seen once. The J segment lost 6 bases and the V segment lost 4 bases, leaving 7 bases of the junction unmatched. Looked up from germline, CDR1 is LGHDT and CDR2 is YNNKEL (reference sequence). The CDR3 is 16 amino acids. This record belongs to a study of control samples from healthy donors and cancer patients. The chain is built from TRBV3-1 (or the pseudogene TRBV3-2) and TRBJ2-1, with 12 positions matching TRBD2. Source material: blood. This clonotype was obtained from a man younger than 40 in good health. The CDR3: CASSLTTSGRSNEQFF. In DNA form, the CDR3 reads TGTGCCAGCAGCCTTACGACTAGCGGGAGATCCAATGAGCAGTTCTTC.